The entry that follows covers one T cell receptor beta chain sequence. The table came from immunoSEQ multiplex PCR; TCRdb's copy has only in-frame clones and leaves some out. Of around 190,000 clones listed, 70% to 90% are singletons. This record comes from a study of blood T cell repertoires in COVID-19. This receptor was identified in a man aged 25 to 45 with acute or convalescent COVID-19. The sequenced sample was peripheral blood.

The DNA of the CDR3 is TGTGCCAGCAGTTCTTTGCGAGAGGGAGGTTACACTGAAGCTTTCTTT. This encodes CASSSLREGGYTEAFF. The chain combines TRBV28 with TRBJ1-1; D gene unclear. The CDR3 covers 16 residues. Trimming removed 4 bases from V and 3 bases from J, with 18 bases in between. CDR1 is MDHEN, CDR2 SYDVKM, per germline.